The 8 T cell receptor beta chains in this list originate from one sample, sequenced in a study of human T cells and chemical hapten exposure (dated by TCRdb to the early 2020s). The library was obtained by RACE. Instrument used: NextSeq 500. TCRdb trimmed public reads at Q25 via fastp, called clones via MiXCR and kept in-frame beta chains. Rows with a matching CDR3 protein are joined into one entry that keeps the most common DNA and genes. The sample records about 84,000 distinct CDR3 sequences, 10% to 12% of which are singletons. Roughly 3.7% of the sample comes from the top ten. Taken with the paper, the label for time point translates to: patch test 3, about 24 weeks after DPC sensitization. Reading the label with the study, this specimen's treatment or condition is: therapeutic diphenylcyclopropenone sensitization with weekly scalp DPC. Specimen: whole blood, collected in connection with sensitization to the hapten diphenylcyclopropenone (DPC). All receptors come from a woman in her forties or fifties with alopecia areata. Some clones in this sample may be carry-over from other donors' samples.

This clonotype was recorded at least ten times. V gene TRBV19 combines with J gene TRBJ2-7, with D uncertain. V was shortened by 5 bases and J by 5 bases, with 13 bases between the two germline ends. The CDR3 is made up of 13 amino acids. Germline assignment: CDR1 LNHDA and CDR2 SQIVND (reference sequence). In DNA, the CDR3 is TGTGCCAGTAGTTTATCGAGTGGGAACGAGCAGTACTTC. Translating gives CASSLSSGNEQYF.

The rearrangement joins TRBV6-5 to TRBJ1-2; D is unclear. The germline V gene encodes CDR1 MNHEY and CDR2 SVGAGI. Deletions cut 3 bases from V and 2 bases from J, with 19 bases between. This CDR3 contains 17 residues. CDR3 residues: CASSYRSRSGGNYGYTF. The CDR3 coding sequence is TGTGCCAGCAGTTATCGCTCCCGAAGTGGAGGGAACTATGGCTACACCTTC.

This clonotype occurred a few times. J is TRBJ2-7 and V is TRBV6-2 or TRBV6-3; no definite D call. The CDR3 extends over 13 amino acids. V lost 4 bases and J lost 7, with 14 bases in between. CDR1 is MNHEY, CDR2 SVGEGT, per germline. The CDR3 sequence is CASSSTRAREQYF. The CDR3 DNA sequence: TGTGCCAGCAGTTCAACCAGAGCCAGGGAGCAGTACTTC.

This clonotype was observed a few times. The chain is built from TRBV7-9 and TRBJ1-1; D might be TRBD1 (5 bases). The germline gives CDR1 SEHNR, CDR2 FQNEAQ (reference sequence). The CDR3 runs to 14 residues. The V end lost 5 bases, the J end lost 4 bases, and 14 bases lay between the germline ends. The CDR3, as DNA: TGTGCCAGCAGCACAGTAGGGGAGGGCACTGAAGCTTTCTTT. Amino acid sequence: CASSTVGEGTEAFF.

This clonotype was found a few times. The rearrangement links TRBV27 to TRBJ2-7; D gene unclear. The CDR3 totals 12 residues. Per germline, CDR1 MNHEY and CDR2 SMNVEV (reference sequence). The V end was cut by 5 bases, the J end by 9 bases, with 14 bases between. CDR3 region: CASSPPGPAQYF. The CDR3 DNA sequence: TGTGCCAGCAGTCCCCCTGGACCCGCGCAGTACTTC.

This clonotype showed up just once. The V and J genes are TRBV29-1 and TRBJ2-3; D may be TRBD1 or TRBD2 (6 bases each). The ends were cut back, 5 bases at V and 7 bases at J, with 19 bases in the middle. This CDR3 is built from 14 residues. Germline loops: CDR1 SQVTM, CDR2 ANQGSEA. The CDR3 region is CSVKTDRGTYTQYF. DNA of the CDR3: TGCAGCGTTAAGACCGACCGGGGGACATATACGCAGTATTTT.

This clonotype was detected a few times. The gene calls are TRBV19 and TRBJ2-2; D may be TRBD1 or TRBD2 (6 bases each). The germline V gene has CDR1 LNHDA and CDR2 SQIVND (reference sequence). CDR3 length: 15 amino acids. V lost 6 bases to trimming and J lost 2 bases, with 13 bases between them. The CDR3 region is CASRVTGANTGELFF. The CDR3 DNA is TGTGCCAGTAGAGTTACGGGGGCAAACACCGGGGAGCTGTTTTTT.

This clonotype was seen many times. The V and J genes are TRBV6-1 and TRBJ2-7; TRBD2 agrees at 12 bases. Trimming took 0 bases from V and 3 from J; bases not matched to a gene: 3. CDR1 is MNHNS and CDR2 is SASEGT in the germline V gene. The CDR3 consists of 16 residues. The CDR3 DNA reads as TGTGCCAGCAGTGAAGCTGGACTAGCGGGAATCTACGAGCAGTACTTC. It yields the protein CASSEAGLAGIYEQYF.